These 17 T cell receptor beta chains were sequenced from one sample in a study of shared clonotypes between healthy human individuals (dated by TCRdb to about 2020). The library was obtained by the immunoSEQ multiplex PCR assay. Sourced from immuneACCESS, this table was stored by TCRdb with only in-frame sequences that have V and J called. A share of the clones is absent; for the studies checked, an unresolved V gene accounts for under half, and the remainder has no known explanation. This sample comprises around 2.5 million clones, 90% to 95% of them detected only once. The top ten clones comprise 0.36% of the sample. Input material: naive CD4+ T cells from PBMCs. The sample's cell subset or site label, decoded: CD45RA+ positively selected. The receptors were sampled from a man between 18 and 35 years old in good health. Some clones in this sample may be carry-over from other donors' samples.

The chain recombines TRBV6-1 with TRBJ1-5, with TRBD1 matching over 7 bases. The CDR3 length is 15 residues. The ends lost 6 bases at V and 5 bases at J; junction bases unmatched: 10. Germline V gene data show CDR1 as MNHNS and CDR2 as SASEGT. CDR3 nucleotide sequence: TGTGCCAGCAGGAGAGAAAACAGGGGCGATCAGCCCCAGCATTTT. Residues: CASRRENRGDQPQHF.

V gene TRBV5-6 combines with J gene TRBJ2-2; 8 bases map to TRBD1. V lost 9 bases and J lost 3; bases outside the gene matches: 7. In germline, CDR1 is SGHDT, CDR2 YYEEEE. This CDR3 has 14 amino acids. CDR3 loop: CATNRGTHTGELFF. The CDR3 region has the DNA TGTGCCACGAACAGGGGGACTCACACCGGGGAGCTGTTTTTT.

This clone was recorded once. The same CDR3 also results from other DNA sequences found in this sample. The genes are TRBV19 and TRBJ2-7, with D unresolved. Germline V gene sequence: CDR1 LNHDA, CDR2 SQIVND (reference sequence). There are 13 residues in the CDR3. The V and J ends lost 4 bases and 3 bases respectively, with 10 bases between them. CDR3 protein: CASSSGPSYEQYF. The CDR3 region has the DNA TGTGCCAGTAGTAGCGGACCTAGCTACGAGCAGTACTTC.

The chain couples TRBV9 to TRBJ2-3; 8 bases match TRBD2. Trimming at V came to 4 bases and at J to 2 bases, leaving 3 bases not matched to a gene. The CDR3 consists of 14 residues. Per the germline V gene, CDR1 is SGDLS and CDR2 is YYNGEE. CDR3 sequence: CASSRGLATDTQYF. The CDR3 bases are TGTGCCAGCAGCCGAGGACTAGCCACAGATACGCAGTATTTT.

The chain joins TRBV5-4 to TRBJ2-5; TRBD2 agrees at 10 bases. The end of the DNA is better explained by TRBJ2-7, so the J call may be wrong. The germline CDR1 and CDR2 sequences are SGHNT and YYREEE (reference sequence). The CDR3 sequence is 15 residues long. This CDR3 is CASSASASGSYEQYF. The CDR3 coding sequence is TGTGCCAGCAGCGCCTCGGCTAGCGGGAGCTACGAGCAGTACTTC.

This chain links TRBV5-6 with TRBJ2-5, with 7 nucleotides matching TRBD2. The CDR3 consists of 15 residues. The V gene end was trimmed by 4 bases and the J gene end by 5 bases; junction bases not matched to a gene: 11. Germline CDR1 SGHDT, CDR2 YYEEEE. This chain's CDR3 is CASSPLGLVGETQYF. In DNA, the CDR3 is TGTGCCAGCAGCCCTCTAGGACTAGTCGGGGAGACCCAGTACTTC.

The chain carries TRBV29-1 and TRBJ1-1, with a tentative D call TRBD1 (5 bases). The germline V and J ends were trimmed by 1 base and 1 base, with 10 bases remaining between them. Germline CDR1 SQVTM, CDR2 ANQGSEA. This CDR3 is built from 14 residues. CDR3 region: CSVEVRGANTEAFF. The CDR3 nucleotides read TGCAGCGTTGAAGTAAGGGGCGCGAACACTGAAGCTTTCTTT.

This sequence joins TRBV9 and TRBJ2-7; tentative D call: TRBD1 (5 bases). CDR1 and CDR2 (germline): SGDLS, YYNGEE. The CDR3 totals 14 residues. V was trimmed by 0 bases and J by 7 bases, leaving 14 bases between them. The chain's CDR3 is CASSVGDRFWEQYF. In nucleotides, the CDR3 is TGTGCCAGCAGCGTAGGAGACAGATTCTGGGAGCAGTACTTC.

CDR3 sequence: CASSDRGVRDTEAFF. CDR3 DNA: TGTGCCAGCAGTGATAGAGGGGTCAGGGACACTGAAGCTTTCTTT. V usage is TRBV6-1 and J usage is TRBJ1-1, with D possibly being TRBD1 (5 bases). V was shortened by 3 bases and J by 3 bases, with 14 bases between the two germline ends. Per the germline V gene, CDR1 is MNHNS and CDR2 is SASEGT. The CDR3 runs to 15 residues.

This clone was detected only once. The V and J genes are TRBV9 and TRBJ2-7; 9 nucleotides line up with TRBD2. Germline values: CDR1 SGDLS, CDR2 YYNGEE. J lost 1 base, V lost 4 bases, and 3 bases had no gene match. This CDR3 has 14 amino acids. The DNA of the CDR3 is TGTGCCAGCAGCACTAGCGGGCAGTCCTACGAGCAGTACTTC. Translated, it gives CASSTSGQSYEQYF.

The V and J genes are TRBV9 and TRBJ2-7; 13 bases fit TRBD2. The ends lost 3 bases at V and 5 bases at J; junction bases unmatched: 5. Germline assignment: CDR1 SGDLS and CDR2 YYNGEE. The CDR3 length is 15 residues. Written as DNA, the CDR3 is TGTGCCAGCAGCGAGGGGACTAGCGGGGCGGACGAGCAGTACTTC. It codes for CASSEGTSGADEQYF. Full variable domain (missing parts from reference TRBV9 and TRBJ2-7): DSGVTQTPKHLITATGQRVTLRCSPRSGDLSVYWYQQSLDQGLQFLIQYYNGEERAKGNILERFSAQQFPDLHSELNLSSLELGDSALYFCASSEGTSGADEQYFGPGTRLTVT.

The gene calls are TRBV10-3 and TRBJ2-1, with 8 bases fitting TRBD2. The CDR3 totals 15 residues. Trimming removed 4 bases from V and 5 bases from J; junction bases left unmatched: 7. CDR1 ENHRY and CDR2 SYGVKD come from the germline V gene. CDR3 sequence reads: CAISAGLAWDNEQFF. As DNA, the CDR3 is TGTGCCATCAGTGCAGGACTAGCCTGGGACAATGAGCAGTTCTTC.

The J gene is TRBJ1-5, the V gene TRBV27; TRBD1 aligns across 10 bases. Germline CDR1 is MNHEY and CDR2 is SMNVEV (reference sequence). This CDR3 contains 18 residues. The V gene end was trimmed by 1 base and the J gene end by 2 bases; junction bases not matched to a gene: 8. CDR3 DNA sequence: TGTGCCAGCAGTTTATTTTCCTGGGACAGGGGTGGCAATCAGCCCCAGCATTTT. Protein sequence: CASSLFSWDRGGNQPQHF.

The chain links TRBV18 to TRBJ2-7; 8 bases match TRBD1. This CDR3 region has 16 residues. With V trimmed by 6 bases and J by 0 bases, 10 bases remained unmatched. Germline assignment: CDR1 KGHSH and CDR2 LQKENI. CDR3 region: CASSGQGALGSYEQYF. DNA for the CDR3: TGTGCCAGCTCGGGCCAGGGGGCTCTCGGCTCCTACGAGCAGTACTTC. The full variable domain, in which reference TRBV18 and TRBJ2-7 provide the parts outside the CDR3, is NAGVMQNPRHLVRRRGQEARLRCSPMKGHSHVYWYRQLPEEGLKFMVYLQKENIIDESGMPKERFSAEFPKEGPSILRIQQVVRGDSAAYFCASSGQGALGSYEQYFGPGTRLTVT.

V and J are TRBV2 and TRBJ2-1, with 9 positions matching TRBD2. Trimming cost V 6 bases and J 7 bases; bases outside gene matches: 10. The CDR3 is 15 residues long. The germline V gene encodes CDR1 SNHLY and CDR2 FYNNEI. The CDR3: CASRGVAGVKNEQFF. In nucleotides, the CDR3 is TGTGCCAGCAGGGGGGTAGCGGGAGTGAAAAATGAGCAGTTCTTC.

The V and J genes are TRBV6-1 and TRBJ2-2, with 8 bases that match TRBD1. The junction had 11 bases not matched to a gene; V was cut back by 11 bases and J by 3 bases. The V gene's germline CDR1 is MNHNS and CDR2 SASEGT. The CDR3 is 15 residues long. CDR3 DNA: TGTGCCGGCCTAGGGACAGGCCGTTACACCGGGGAGCTGTTTTTT. The encoded protein is CAGLGTGRYTGELFF.

As regards this clone: This same CDR3 is encoded by further DNA sequences in the sample. The rearrangement links TRBV9 to TRBJ2-2, with no clear D. Trimming took off 1 base at V and 6 bases at J, with 4 bases between the two ends. The CDR3 is made up of 12 amino acids. Germline values: CDR1 SGDLS, CDR2 YYNGEE. The CDR3 nucleotides are TGTGCCAGCAGCGTATACTCCGGGGAGCTGTTTTTT. This gives the protein CASSVYSGELFF. Full variable domain (remainder filled in from reference TRBV9 and TRBJ2-2): DSGVTQTPKHLITATGQRVTLRCSPRSGDLSVYWYQQSLDQGLQFLIQYYNGEERAKGNILERFSAQQFPDLHSELNLSSLELGDSALYFCASSVYSGELFFGEGSRLTVL.